This is a list of T cell receptor beta chains from one sample in a study of T-cell reconstitution after alpha-beta-depleted transplantation in children. TCRdb recomputed calls from the PCR reads with MiXCR, one row per CDR3 protein. The sample has approximately 97,000 distinct CDR3 sequences, around 7.8% seen once. This specimen consisted of PBMCs, obtained before TCRalphabeta/CD19-depleted stem cell transplant. These receptors were taken from a boy younger than 10 with acute lymphoblastic leukemia, due to receive a stem cell transplant. CDR3s include the opening cysteine and the closing phenylalanine or tryptophan. The D gene is left open where the match is weak. Clone size, where shown, is once, few, many, or a class for clones that have expanded.

TRBD1,14,TRBJ1-1,TRBV27,.,TGTGCCAGCAGTTCCCAGGGGGCCCTCACTGAAGCTTTCTTT,CASSSQGALTEAFF
TRBD1,15,TRBJ2-7,TRBV6-5,many,TGTGCCAGCAGTCGGGGACAGTGGATCTCCTACGAGCAGTACTTC,CASSRGQWISYEQYF
.,18,TRBJ1-3,TRBV5-6,.,TGTGCCAGCAGCTTGCCGGGGGACGGCGCAGACTCTGGAAACACCATATATTTT,CASSLPGDGADSGNTIYF
.,16,TRBJ2-2,TRBV12-3/TRBV12-4,many,TGTGCCAGCAGTTTAGTGGTACGGACGGGCACCGGGGAGCTGTTTTTT,CASSLVVRTGTGELFF
.,13,TRBJ2-7,TRBV7-9,few,TGTGCCAGCAGCCCCGGGACTTCCTACGAGCAGTACTTC,CASSPGTSYEQYF
TRBD2,15,TRBJ2-7,TRBV20-1,many,TGCAGTGCTAGAGATCCAGCGGGGGGCTCCTACGAGCAGTACTTC,CSARDPAGGSYEQYF
.,12,TRBJ1-1,TRBV20-1,.,TGCAGTGGGGCGAGAGCGAACACTGAAGCTTTCTTT,CSGARANTEAFF
.,18,TRBJ1-6,TRBV27,many,TGTGCCAGCAGTTTATATGCTACCCGGGCAGGTGGTAATTCACCCCTCCACTTT,CASSLYATRAGGNSPLHF
TRBD1,14,TRBJ1-2,TRBV6-1,.,TGTGCCAGCAATCAACCGGACAGGGGGCCTCGCTACACCTTC,CASNQPDRGPRYTF
.,15,TRBJ2-7,TRBV15,many,TGTGCCACCAGCAGAGACAGGTTCTCCTCCTACGAGCAGTACTTC,CATSRDRFSSYEQYF
TRBD1,16,TRBJ2-1,TRBV6-5,many,TGTGCCAGCAGTTCCCTCATAGGACAGGGGTACAATGAGCAGTTCTTC,CASSSLIGQGYNEQFF
.,15,TRBJ2-3,TRBV10-3,few,TGTGCCATCAGTGGGGTAGCCCCTCGCACAGATACGCAGTATTTT,CAISGVAPRTDTQYF
TRBD1,18,TRBJ2-5,TRBV24-1,few,TGTCTTACCAGTGATCCCAACAGGGGGGCAGCTTTCCAAGAGACCCAGTACTTC,CLTSDPNRGAAFQETQYF
TRBD1,19,TRBJ2-7,TRBV28,many,TGTGCCAGCAGCCAGGGGACAGCCTTCGGCAGCTTCGTTCCCTACGAGCAGTACTTC,CASSQGTAFGSFVPYEQYF
.,14,TRBJ2-7,TRBV5-1,few,TGCGCCAGCAGCCCGGACCCAAAAACCGGCGAGCAGTACTTC,CASSPDPKTGEQYF
.,14,TRBJ2-3,TRBV3-1,many,TGTGCCAGCAGCCGTCCGGGGGGCACAGATACGCAGTATTTT,CASSRPGGTDTQYF
TRBD1,17,TRBJ1-6,TRBV2,.,TGTGCCAGCAGCCTCCGAGATGGGACAGGGTACGGCTCACCCCTCCACTTT,CASSLRDGTGYGSPLHF